Presented here are 31 T cell receptor beta chains from one specimen sequenced in a study of shared clonotypes between healthy human individuals. The method was immunoSEQ multiplex PCR; TCRdb's version includes in-frame clones alone and lacks a portion of them. Counted here are over a million clones, around 97% occurring once; the ten biggest clones make up roughly 1.2%. The sequenced sample was naive CD4+ T cells sorted from blood. Specified subset: CD45RA+ positively selected. Receptors originate from a man aged 25-45 years in good health.

This rearrangement joins TRBV11-2 to TRBJ1-2; D gene unclear. Trimming stripped 2 bases from V and 7 bases from J, with 8 bases between. The CDR3 has 12 amino acids. Germline values: CDR1 SGHAT, CDR2 FQNNGV. This CDR3 reads CASSLTTSGYTF. The CDR3 nucleotides read TGTGCCAGCAGCTTAACCACTTCTGGCTACACCTTC.

The V and J genes are TRBV28 and TRBJ2-7; D remains ambiguous. Germline CDR1 is MDHEN and CDR2 is SYDVKM. The CDR3 consists of 14 residues. The ends were cut back, 2 bases at V and 0 bases at J, with 8 bases in the middle. The chain's CDR3 is CASSLVGHSYEQYF. The CDR3 DNA sequence: TGTGCCAGCAGTTTAGTGGGCCACTCCTACGAGCAGTACTTC. Combining the CDR3 with reference TRBV28 and TRBJ2-7 gives the whole variable domain DVKVTQSSRYLVKRTGEKVFLECVQDMDHENMFWYRQDPGLGLRLIYFSYDVKMKEKGDIPEGYSVSREKKERFSLILESASTNQTSMYLCASSLVGHSYEQYFGPGTRLTVT.

As concerns this clone: The identical CDR3 is also encoded by other nucleotide sequences in the sample. V is TRBV18 and J is TRBJ2-7; D is unclear. This CDR3 comprises 13 residues. Germline loops: CDR1 KGHSH, CDR2 LQKENI. V was trimmed by 2 bases and J by 7 bases, leaving 12 bases between them. CDR3 sequence (DNA): TGTGCCAGCTCACCATGGACCGTTTATGAGCAGTACTTC. It is translated as CASSPWTVYEQYF.

The V and J genes are TRBV19 and TRBJ2-2; 7 bases map to TRBD1. CDR1 LNHDA and CDR2 SQIVND come from the germline V gene (reference sequence). The V gene end was trimmed by 10 bases and the J gene end by 5 bases; junction bases not matched to a gene: 10. This CDR3 contains 14 residues. In nucleotides, the CDR3 is TGTGCCACGTGGGGCAGGGGGTCGACCGGGGAGCTGTTTTTT. This sequence encodes CATWGRGSTGELFF.

The chain combines TRBV28 with TRBJ2-7; TRBD2 matches at 8 bases. Per germline, CDR1 MDHEN and CDR2 SYDVKM. The CDR3 sequence is 14 residues long. With V trimmed by 7 bases and J by 5 bases, 10 bases remained unmatched. CDR3 DNA: TGTGCCAGCATCGTTAGCGGGACGACCGACGAGCAGTACTTC. Translation: CASIVSGTTDEQYF.

The chain links TRBV27 to TRBJ1-1, with TRBD1 identical over 10 bases. This CDR3 is built from 14 residues. Germline CDR1 is MNHEY and CDR2 is SMNVEV (reference sequence). Unmatched junction bases numbered 11, after V lost 6 bases and J lost 10 bases. The CDR3 sequence: CASSHPRDRGRAFF. Written as DNA, the CDR3 is TGTGCCAGCAGCCACCCCCGGGACAGGGGAAGAGCTTTCTTT.

The chain links TRBV6-1 to TRBJ1-3; 11 nucleotides align to TRBD1. After removal of 4 bases from V and 0 bases from J, the junction contained 8 bases not matched to a gene. Germline V gene data show CDR1 as MNHNS and CDR2 as SASEGT. The CDR3 has 18 amino acids. DNA for the CDR3: TGTGCCAGCAGTGGCGGGACAGGGGGACCTGCCTCTGGAAACACCATATATTTT. Translated: CASSGGTGGPASGNTIYF.

The chain joins TRBV5-5 to TRBJ2-7; D gene uncertain. Germline CDR1 and CDR2: SGHKS and YYEKEE (reference sequence). The CDR3 consists of 14 residues. Deletions cut 4 bases from V and 3 bases from J, with 14 bases between. CDR3 in DNA: TGTGCCAGCAGCCCCCAGGATTGGCGCTACGAGCAGTACTTC. Amino acids: CASSPQDWRYEQYF.

The chain recombines TRBV7-9 with TRBJ1-3; D is uncertain. CDR1 and CDR2 from the germline V gene are SEHNR and FQNEAQ (reference sequence). V was pared by 0 bases and J by 0 bases, with 12 bases between. CDR3 length: 17 amino acids. CDR3 sequence reads: CASSLAFGGISGNTIYF. For the CDR3, the DNA is TGTGCCAGCAGCTTAGCGTTCGGCGGCATCTCTGGAAACACCATATATTTT.

J is TRBJ2-3 and V is TRBV5-6; 8 bases fit TRBD2. CDR1 and CDR2 (germline): SGHDT, YYEEEE. The V gene end was trimmed by 1 base and the J gene end by 4 bases; junction bases not matched to a gene: 2. The CDR3 is 14 amino acids. This CDR3 is CASSLREGSDTQYF. The CDR3 DNA follows: TGTGCCAGCAGCTTGCGGGAGGGCTCAGATACGCAGTATTTT.

J is TRBJ1-1 and V is TRBV6-1; D unresolved. The V gene's germline CDR1 is MNHNS and CDR2 SASEGT. The V gene lost 3 bases and the J gene lost 5 bases, with 10 bases spanning the gap. This CDR3 comprises 13 residues. This CDR3 is CASSDYVDTEAFF. The CDR3 DNA follows: TGTGCCAGCAGTGATTACGTCGATACTGAAGCTTTCTTT.

V usage is TRBV6-1 and J usage is TRBJ2-7; 7 bases match TRBD1. Germline loops: CDR1 MNHNS, CDR2 SASEGT. The V and J ends lost 4 bases and 5 bases, in that order; junction bases with no gene match: 2. The CDR3 runs 12 residues. The DNA of the CDR3 is TGTGCCAGCAGTGGACAGGGTGACGAGCAGTACTTC. This translates into CASSGQGDEQYF.

The rearrangement uses TRBV4-1 and TRBJ2-5; D ambiguous. Trimming took 1 base from V and 5 from J, leaving 8 bases between them. This CDR3 is 13 amino acids long. Germline V CDR1 and CDR2: MGHRA, YSYEKL. The CDR3 sequence: CASSQAHGETQYF. The CDR3 region has the DNA TGCGCCAGCAGCCAAGCTCACGGGGAGACCCAGTACTTC.

This clone was found once. The chain combines TRBV28 with TRBJ2-2, with a tentative D call TRBD1 (5 bases). CDR1 and CDR2 from the germline V gene are MDHEN and SYDVKM. The ends were cut back, 7 bases at V and 3 bases at J, with 12 bases in the middle. This CDR3 spans 14 amino acids. CDR3 in amino acids: CASKKGEYTGELFF. CDR3 sequence (DNA): TGTGCCAGCAAGAAAGGGGAATACACCGGGGAGCTGTTTTTT.

The gene calls are TRBV5-7 and TRBJ2-1; 10 bases fit TRBD2. TRBV5-7 is an open reading frame, and its role is uncertain. The CDR3 covers 18 residues. The V gene end was trimmed by 2 bases and the J gene end by 6 bases; junction bases not matched to a gene: 14. The CDR3 bases are TGTGCCAGCAGCTTTAGTTTCCTAGCGGGAGTTATCGGCAATGAGCAGTTCTTC. Residues: CASSFSFLAGVIGNEQFF.

DNA of the CDR3: TGTGCCAGCCGAGGGGGTTATAGCAATCAGCCCCAGCATTTT. This encodes CASRGGYSNQPQHF. The V call is TRBV2, the J call TRBJ1-5; D perhaps matches TRBD1 (6 bases). Between the trimmed V and J ends, which lost 8 bases and 0 bases, there was a span of 11 bases. Germline V lookup: CDR1 SNHLY, CDR2 FYNNEI. The CDR3 sequence is 14 residues long.

This chain uses TRBV5-4 with TRBJ2-1; 11 bases line up with TRBD2. CDR1 and CDR2 from the germline V gene are SGHNT and YYREEE (reference sequence). V dropped 1 base and J dropped 8; count of bases not matched to a gene: 8. The CDR3 is 16 amino acids. This CDR3 reads CASSLLSGRAIDEQFF. CDR3 nucleotide sequence: TGTGCCAGCAGCTTGCTTAGCGGGAGGGCCATTGATGAGCAGTTCTTC.

The chain carries TRBV6-5 and TRBJ2-2; perhaps TRBD2 as D (6 bases). Between the trimmed V and J ends, which lost 1 base and 2 bases, there was a span of 11 bases. This CDR3 contains 16 residues. CDR1 is MNHEY and CDR2 is SVGAGI in the germline V gene. The CDR3 protein is CASSYYFSGNTGELFF. CDR3 nucleotides: TGTGCCAGCAGTTACTACTTTAGCGGTAACACCGGGGAGCTGTTTTTT.

The V and J genes are TRBV7-3 and TRBJ2-7, with D possibly matching TRBD1 (6 bases). Germline V CDR1 and CDR2: SGHTA, FQGTGA. V gave up 5 bases and J gave up 4 bases, with 18 bases separating them. The CDR3 length is 15 residues. CDR3 coding DNA: TGTGCCAGCAGCCCATCCCCGATGGGACAATACGAGCAGTACTTC. The encoded protein is CASSPSPMGQYEQYF.

The chain is built from TRBV28 and TRBJ1-5, with D uncertain. The CDR3 sequence is 22 residues long. Looked up from germline, CDR1 is MDHEN and CDR2 is SYDVKM. V gave up 5 bases and J gave up 0 bases, with 32 bases separating them. CDR3 protein: CASSTTRDGFLLGFYSNQPQHF. As DNA, the CDR3 is TGTGCCAGCAGTACTACACGGGATGGGTTCCTATTGGGATTCTATAGCAATCAGCCCCAGCATTTT.

The gene calls are TRBV29-1 and TRBJ2-2, with 12 bases lining up with TRBD2. CDR1 is SQVTM and CDR2 is ANQGSEA in the germline V gene. V trimming: 4 bases; J trimming: 5 bases; junction bases outside the gene matches: 5. The CDR3 consists of 15 residues. In DNA, the CDR3 is TGCAGCGTTGTCACTAGCGGGAGGAAGACCGGGGAGCTGTTTTTT. This gives the protein CSVVTSGRKTGELFF.

The gene calls are TRBV6-5 and TRBJ1-1; D is perhaps TRBD1 (5 bases). Germline V gene data show CDR1 as MNHEY and CDR2 as SVGAGI. CDR3 size: 14 residues. Trimming shortened V by 7 bases and J by 0 bases, and 12 bases separated the two germline ends. This CDR3 reads CASTYRGVNTEAFF. The CDR3 nucleotides read TGTGCCAGCACCTATCGGGGGGTGAACACTGAAGCTTTCTTT.

The chain is built from TRBV6-5 and TRBJ1-1; TRBD1 agrees at 9 bases. Germline CDR1 is MNHEY and CDR2 is SVGAGI. J was trimmed by 5 bases and V by 4 bases; bases with no gene match: 8. This CDR3 region has 15 residues. DNA for the CDR3: TGTGCCAGCAGTTCCACAGGGGGCTTTGGGACTGAAGCTTTCTTT. This sequence encodes CASSSTGGFGTEAFF.

This chain uses TRBV18 with TRBJ2-7, with TRBD1 as a possible D gene (5 bases). V lost 0 bases to trimming and J lost 1 base, with 7 bases between them. The CDR3 has 14 residues. CDR1 is KGHSH and CDR2 is LQKENI in the germline V gene. As DNA, the CDR3 is TGTGCCAGCTCACCACCGCAGGGATCCTACGAGCAGTACTTC. This gives the protein CASSPPQGSYEQYF.

The chain combines TRBV19 with TRBJ2-7; D remains ambiguous. Germline-derived CDR1 and CDR2 are LNHDA and SQIVND (reference sequence). The CDR3 extends over 12 amino acids. Trimming cost V 9 bases and J 6 bases, with 15 bases left between them. CDR3 in amino acids: CASSRTASEQYF. CDR3 nucleotides: TGTGCCAGCTCGCGGACCGCTTCCGAGCAGTACTTC.

This chain joins TRBV6-5 and TRBJ1-1; D remains unclear. The length of the CDR3 is 13 residues. Germline lookup yields CDR1 MNHEY and CDR2 SVGAGI. Trimming removed 5 bases at V and 4 bases at J, with 11 bases between. The DNA for the CDR3 is TGTGCCAGCAGTAACACATTTCTCACTGAAGCTTTCTTT. Amino acid sequence: CASSNTFLTEAFF.

This clone was recorded once. This rearrangement joins TRBV6-1 to TRBJ1-1, with D unclear. The CDR3 totals 13 residues. The V end was cut by 4 bases, the J end by 1 base, with 7 bases between. From germline, CDR1 is MNHNS and CDR2 SASEGT. CDR3 region: CASSVGENTEAFF. CDR3 in DNA: TGTGCCAGCAGTGTCGGGGAGAACACTGAAGCTTTCTTT.

The chain is built from TRBV7-2 and TRBJ2-7; unclear D gene. The CDR3 is 13 amino acids. Between the trimmed V and J ends, which lost 5 bases and 2 bases, there was a span of 10 bases. The germline V gene has CDR1 SGHTA and CDR2 FQGNSA. Here the CDR3 reads CASSPPPTYEQYF. The CDR3 DNA reads as TGTGCCAGCAGCCCCCCCCCGACCTACGAGCAGTACTTC.

V gene TRBV9 combines with J gene TRBJ2-7; D is possibly TRBD2 (6 bases). V lost 0 bases, J lost 4 bases, and 17 bases lay in between. Germline lookup yields CDR1 SGDLS and CDR2 YYNGEE. This CDR3 contains 16 residues. The CDR3 spells CASSVASGGFGYEQYF. The CDR3 DNA follows: TGTGCCAGCAGCGTAGCTTCTGGGGGGTTCGGTTACGAGCAGTACTTC.

The rearrangement uses TRBV28 and TRBJ2-7; 14 bases fit TRBD2. Germline CDR1 MDHEN, CDR2 SYDVKM. The CDR3 contains 16 residues. V lost 10 bases to trimming and J lost 2 bases; unmatched junction nucleotides: 10. The CDR3 nucleotides read TGTGCCACCAAACCCGGGACTAGCGGGAGCACCTACGAGCAGTACTTC. It translates to CATKPGTSGSTYEQYF.

The gene calls are TRBV27 and TRBJ2-1; possibly TRBD1 for D (6 bases). Germline V lookup: CDR1 MNHEY, CDR2 SMNVEV (reference sequence). V lost 6 bases and J lost 5, with 11 bases in between. This CDR3 comprises 13 residues. The CDR3: CASSPQGNNEQFF. For the CDR3, the DNA is TGTGCCAGCAGCCCGCAGGGGAACAATGAGCAGTTCTTC.